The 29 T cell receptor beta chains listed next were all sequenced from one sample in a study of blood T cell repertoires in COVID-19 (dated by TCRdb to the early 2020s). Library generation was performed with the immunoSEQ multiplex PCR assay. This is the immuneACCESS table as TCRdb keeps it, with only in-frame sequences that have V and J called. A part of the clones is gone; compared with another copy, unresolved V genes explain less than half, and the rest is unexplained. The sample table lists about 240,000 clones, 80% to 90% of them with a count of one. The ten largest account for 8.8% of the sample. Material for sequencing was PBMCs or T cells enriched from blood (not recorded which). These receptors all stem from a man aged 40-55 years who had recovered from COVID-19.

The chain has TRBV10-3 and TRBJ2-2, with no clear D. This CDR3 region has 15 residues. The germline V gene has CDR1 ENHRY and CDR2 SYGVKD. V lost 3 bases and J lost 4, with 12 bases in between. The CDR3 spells CAISDPGPTTGELFF. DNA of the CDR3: TGTGCCATCAGTGACCCTGGGCCTACCACCGGGGAGCTGTTTTTT.

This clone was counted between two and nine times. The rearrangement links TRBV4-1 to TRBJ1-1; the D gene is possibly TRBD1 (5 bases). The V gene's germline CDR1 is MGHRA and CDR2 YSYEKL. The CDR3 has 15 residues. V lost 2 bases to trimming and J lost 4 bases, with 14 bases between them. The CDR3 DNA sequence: TGCGCCAGCAGCCAAACCCAGGGTGTGGGCACTGAAGCTTTCTTT. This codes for CASSQTQGVGTEAFF.

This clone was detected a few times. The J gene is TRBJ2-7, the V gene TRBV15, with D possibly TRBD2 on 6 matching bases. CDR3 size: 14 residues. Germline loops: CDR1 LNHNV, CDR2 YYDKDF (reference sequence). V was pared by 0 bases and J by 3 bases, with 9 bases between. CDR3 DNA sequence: TGTGCCACCAGCAGAGATCGCGGGAACTACGAGCAGTACTTC. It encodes CATSRDRGNYEQYF.

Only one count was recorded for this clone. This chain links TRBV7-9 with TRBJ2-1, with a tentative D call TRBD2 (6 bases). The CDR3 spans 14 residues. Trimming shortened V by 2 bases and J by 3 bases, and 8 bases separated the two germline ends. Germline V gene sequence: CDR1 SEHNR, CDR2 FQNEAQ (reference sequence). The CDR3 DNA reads TGTGCCAGCAGCTTACTAGCGAACTACAATGAGCAGTTCTTC. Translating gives CASSLLANYNEQFF.

CDR3 DNA: TGTGCCAGCAGCCGTGACAGGGGATATGGCTACACCTTC. This codes for CASSRDRGYGYTF. The rearrangement uses TRBV12-3 or TRBV12-4 and TRBJ1-2; 8 nucleotides agree with TRBD1. J gave up 5 bases and V 6 bases, and 5 bases lay outside the gene matches. The CDR3 consists of 13 residues.

CDR3 sequence (DNA): TGTGCCAGCAGCTTAGCCGGCCGGGACAGGGATGAAAAACTGTTTTTT. Protein sequence: CASSLAGRDRDEKLFF. V is TRBV7-8 and J is TRBJ1-4, with 9 bases identical to TRBD1. This CDR3 contains 16 residues. The J segment lost 6 bases and the V segment lost 0 bases, leaving 5 bases of the junction unmatched. Germline V gene lookup returns CDR1 SGHVS and CDR2 FQNEAQ.

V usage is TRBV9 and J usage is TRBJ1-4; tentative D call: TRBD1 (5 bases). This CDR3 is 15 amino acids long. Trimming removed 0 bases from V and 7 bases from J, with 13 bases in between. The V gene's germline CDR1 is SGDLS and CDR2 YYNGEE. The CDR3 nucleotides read TGTGCCAGCAGCGTAGAAGCAGGGTATTTTGAAAAACTGTTTTTT. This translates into CASSVEAGYFEKLFF.

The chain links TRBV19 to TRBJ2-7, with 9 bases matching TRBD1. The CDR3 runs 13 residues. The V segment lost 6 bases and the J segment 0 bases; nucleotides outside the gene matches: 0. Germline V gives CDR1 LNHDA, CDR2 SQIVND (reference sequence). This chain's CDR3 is CASRDRGSYEQYF. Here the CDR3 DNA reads TGTGCCAGTAGGGACAGGGGCTCCTACGAGCAGTACTTC.

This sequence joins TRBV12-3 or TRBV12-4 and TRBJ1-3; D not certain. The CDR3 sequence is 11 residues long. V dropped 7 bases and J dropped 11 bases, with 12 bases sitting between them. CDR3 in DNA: TGTGCCAGCACCCCGAGGTCCGCCATATATTTT. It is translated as CASTPRSAIYF.

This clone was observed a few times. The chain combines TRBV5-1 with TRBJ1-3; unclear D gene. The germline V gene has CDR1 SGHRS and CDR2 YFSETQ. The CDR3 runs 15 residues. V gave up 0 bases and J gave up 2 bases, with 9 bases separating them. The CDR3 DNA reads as TGCGCCAGCAGCTTGGGGTCGGGTACTGGAAACACCATATATTTT. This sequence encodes CASSLGSGTGNTIYF.

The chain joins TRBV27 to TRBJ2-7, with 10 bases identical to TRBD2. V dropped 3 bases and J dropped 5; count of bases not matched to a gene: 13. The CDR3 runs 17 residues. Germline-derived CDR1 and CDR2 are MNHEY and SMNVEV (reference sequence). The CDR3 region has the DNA TGTGCCAGCAGTTTCTATTCTAGCGGGAGTGTCTTCCACGAGCAGTACTTC. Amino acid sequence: CASSFYSSGSVFHEQYF.

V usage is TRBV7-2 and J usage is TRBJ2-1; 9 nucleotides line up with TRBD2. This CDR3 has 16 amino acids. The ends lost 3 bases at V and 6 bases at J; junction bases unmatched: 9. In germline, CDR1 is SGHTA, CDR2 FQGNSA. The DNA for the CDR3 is TGTGCCAGCAGCTTGGGAGGACTAGCGACTATCAATGAGCAGTTCTTC. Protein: CASSLGGLATINEQFF.

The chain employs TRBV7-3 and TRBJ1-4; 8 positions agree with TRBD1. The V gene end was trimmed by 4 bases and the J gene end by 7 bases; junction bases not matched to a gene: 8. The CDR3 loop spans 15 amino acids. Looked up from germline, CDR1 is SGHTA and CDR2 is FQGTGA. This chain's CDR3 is CASSSPGGEGEKLFF. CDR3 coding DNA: TGTGCCAGCAGCTCCCCAGGGGGCGAAGGTGAAAAACTGTTTTTT.

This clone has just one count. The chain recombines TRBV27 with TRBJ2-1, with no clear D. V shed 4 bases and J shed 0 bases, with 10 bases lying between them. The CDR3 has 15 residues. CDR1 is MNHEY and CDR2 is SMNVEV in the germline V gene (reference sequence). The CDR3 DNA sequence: TGTGCCAGCAGTTCACTCGCGAGCTCCTACAATGAGCAGTTCTTC. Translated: CASSSLASSYNEQFF.

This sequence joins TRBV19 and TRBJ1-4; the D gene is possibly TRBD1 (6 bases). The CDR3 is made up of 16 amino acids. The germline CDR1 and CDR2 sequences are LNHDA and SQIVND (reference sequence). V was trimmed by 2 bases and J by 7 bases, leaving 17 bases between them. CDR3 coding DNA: TGTGCCAGTAGTATAAATTCGGGCAGGGGTGGTGAAAAACTGTTTTTT. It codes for CASSINSGRGGEKLFF.

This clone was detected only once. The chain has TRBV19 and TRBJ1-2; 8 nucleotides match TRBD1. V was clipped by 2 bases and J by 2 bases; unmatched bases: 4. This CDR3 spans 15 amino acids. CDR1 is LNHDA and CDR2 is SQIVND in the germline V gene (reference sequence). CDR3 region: CASSIWGQENYGYTF. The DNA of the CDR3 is TGTGCCAGTAGTATATGGGGACAGGAGAACTATGGCTACACCTTC.

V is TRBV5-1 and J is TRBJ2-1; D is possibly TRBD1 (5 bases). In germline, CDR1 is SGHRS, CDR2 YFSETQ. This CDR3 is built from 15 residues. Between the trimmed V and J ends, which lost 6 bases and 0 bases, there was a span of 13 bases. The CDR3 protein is CASTFQTGSYNEQFF. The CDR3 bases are TGCGCCAGCACCTTTCAAACAGGCTCCTACAATGAGCAGTTCTTC.

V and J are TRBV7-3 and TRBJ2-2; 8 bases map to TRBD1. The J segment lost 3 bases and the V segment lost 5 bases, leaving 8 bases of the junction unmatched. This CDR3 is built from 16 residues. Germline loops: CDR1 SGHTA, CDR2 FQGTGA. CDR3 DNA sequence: TGTGCCAGCAGCCTCAGACAGGGGTACGACACCGGGGAGCTGTTTTTT. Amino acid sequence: CASSLRQGYDTGELFF.

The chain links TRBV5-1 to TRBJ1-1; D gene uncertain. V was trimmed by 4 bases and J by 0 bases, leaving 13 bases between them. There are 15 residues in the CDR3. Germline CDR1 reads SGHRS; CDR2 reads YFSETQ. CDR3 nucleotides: TGCGCCAGCAGCACCTACGGCAGGTTGAACACTGAAGCTTTCTTT. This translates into CASSTYGRLNTEAFF.

The CDR3 bases are TGTGCCAGTAGTATGGGACAGGGTTGGGGCCAGCCCCAGCATTTT. Its translation: CASSMGQGWGQPQHF. The J gene is TRBJ1-5, the V gene TRBV19; 9 bases match TRBD1. Germline V CDR1 and CDR2: LNHDA, SQIVND (reference sequence). V lost 3 bases, J lost 7 bases, and 7 bases stayed unmatched. The CDR3 totals 15 residues. Complete variable domain (other parts from reference TRBV19 and TRBJ1-5): DGGITQSPKYLFRKEGQNVTLSCEQNLNHDAMYWYRQDPGQGLRLIYYSQIVNDFQKGDIAEGYSVSREKKESFPLTVTSAQKNPTAFYLCASSMGQGWGQPQHFGDGTRLSIL.

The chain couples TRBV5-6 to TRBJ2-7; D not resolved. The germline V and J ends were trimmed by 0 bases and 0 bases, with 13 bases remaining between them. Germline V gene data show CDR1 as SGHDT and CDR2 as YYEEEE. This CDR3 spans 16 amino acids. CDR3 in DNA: TGTGCCAGCAGCTTGGGTCCGAGGAGTAGCTCCTACGAGCAGTACTTC. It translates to CASSLGPRSSSYEQYF.

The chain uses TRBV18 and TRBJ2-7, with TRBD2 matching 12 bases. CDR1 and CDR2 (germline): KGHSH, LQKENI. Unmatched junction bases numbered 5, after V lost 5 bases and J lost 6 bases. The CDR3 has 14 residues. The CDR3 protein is CASSRTSGNVEQYF. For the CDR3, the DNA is TGTGCCAGCTCAAGGACTAGCGGGAACGTCGAGCAGTACTTC.

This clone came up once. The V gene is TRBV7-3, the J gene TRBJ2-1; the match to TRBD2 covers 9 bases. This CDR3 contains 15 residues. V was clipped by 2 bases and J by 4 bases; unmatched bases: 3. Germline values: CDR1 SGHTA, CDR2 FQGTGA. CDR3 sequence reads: CASSLVAGEYNEQFF. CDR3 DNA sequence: TGTGCCAGCAGCTTAGTAGCGGGAGAATACAATGAGCAGTTCTTC.

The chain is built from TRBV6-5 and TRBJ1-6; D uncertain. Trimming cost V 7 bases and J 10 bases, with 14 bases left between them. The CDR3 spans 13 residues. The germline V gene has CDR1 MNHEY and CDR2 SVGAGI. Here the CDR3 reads CASTSNFVSPLHF. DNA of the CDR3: TGTGCCAGCACGTCTAATTTTGTCTCACCCCTCCACTTT.

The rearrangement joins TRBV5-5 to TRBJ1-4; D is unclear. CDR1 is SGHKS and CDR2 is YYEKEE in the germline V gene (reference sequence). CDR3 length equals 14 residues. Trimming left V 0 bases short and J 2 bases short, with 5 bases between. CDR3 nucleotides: TGTGCCAGCAGCTTGGAACGGACTAATGAAAAACTGTTTTTT. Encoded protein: CASSLERTNEKLFF. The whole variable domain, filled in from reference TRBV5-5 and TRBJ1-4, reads DAGVTQSPTHLIKTRGQQVTLRCSPISGHKSVSWYQQVLGQGPQFIFQYYEKEERGRGNFPDRFSARQFPNYSSELNVNALLLGDSALYLCASSLERTNEKLFFGSGTQLSVL.

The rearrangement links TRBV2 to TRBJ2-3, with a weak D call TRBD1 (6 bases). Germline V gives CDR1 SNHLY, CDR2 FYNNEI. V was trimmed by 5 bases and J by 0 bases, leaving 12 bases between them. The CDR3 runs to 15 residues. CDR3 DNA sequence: TGTGCCAGCAGTAGGTTGCAGGGGAGCACAGATACGCAGTATTTT. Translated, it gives CASSRLQGSTDTQYF.

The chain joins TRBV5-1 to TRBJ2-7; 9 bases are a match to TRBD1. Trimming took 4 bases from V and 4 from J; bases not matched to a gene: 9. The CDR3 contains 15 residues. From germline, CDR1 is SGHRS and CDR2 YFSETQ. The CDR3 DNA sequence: TGCGCCAGCAGCACATGGACAGGGGACGGGTACGAGCAGTACTTC. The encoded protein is CASSTWTGDGYEQYF.

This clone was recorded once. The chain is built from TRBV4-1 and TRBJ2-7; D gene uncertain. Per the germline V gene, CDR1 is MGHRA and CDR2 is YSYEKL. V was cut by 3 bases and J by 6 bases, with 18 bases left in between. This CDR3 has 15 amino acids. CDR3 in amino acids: CASSHPFRRPLEQYF. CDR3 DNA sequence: TGCGCCAGCAGCCACCCCTTTCGCAGGCCCCTCGAGCAGTACTTC.

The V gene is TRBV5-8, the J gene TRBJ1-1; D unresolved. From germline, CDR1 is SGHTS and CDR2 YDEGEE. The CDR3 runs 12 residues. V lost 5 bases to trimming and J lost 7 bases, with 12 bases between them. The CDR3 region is CASSLNGVEAFF. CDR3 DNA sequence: TGTGCCAGCAGTCTGAACGGGGTTGAAGCTTTCTTT.